This record concerns one T cell receptor beta chain sequence. What it recognizes is unknown. CDR1 is KGHSH, CDR2 LQKENI, per germline. Trimming at V came to 1 base and at J to 2 bases, leaving 6 bases not matched to a gene. CDR3 size: 17 residues. The sample is drawn from a study of CD4+ T cells in melanoma. General study findings and limits: A reported correlation linked neoantigen-specific CD4+ T cells to CD8+, macrophage and B cell function. Reportedly, melanoma neoantigen-specific CD4+ T cells showed varied differentiation states.

Profiling relied on immunoSEQ multiplex PCR, and the TCRdb table lists in-frame clones only, not all of them. The table shows approximately 10,000 clones, with around 67% occurring only once. The sequencing input was cells from a culture (not recorded whether cultured in vitro). The sequence was collected from a human donor with melanoma. The chain is built from TRBV18 and TRBJ2-3; 10 bases agree with TRBD2. The CDR3 spells CASSPLGAGGATDTQYF. The DNA of the CDR3 is TGTGCCAGCTCACCACTCGGAGCGGGGGGGGCCACAGATACGCAGTATTTT. Full variable domain (rest looked up from reference TRBV18 and TRBJ2-3): NAGVMQNPRHLVRRRGQEARLRCSPMKGHSHVYWYRQLPEEGLKFMVYLQKENIIDESGMPKERFSAEFPKEGPSILRIQQVVRGDSAAYFCASSPLGAGGATDTQYFGPGTRLTVL.